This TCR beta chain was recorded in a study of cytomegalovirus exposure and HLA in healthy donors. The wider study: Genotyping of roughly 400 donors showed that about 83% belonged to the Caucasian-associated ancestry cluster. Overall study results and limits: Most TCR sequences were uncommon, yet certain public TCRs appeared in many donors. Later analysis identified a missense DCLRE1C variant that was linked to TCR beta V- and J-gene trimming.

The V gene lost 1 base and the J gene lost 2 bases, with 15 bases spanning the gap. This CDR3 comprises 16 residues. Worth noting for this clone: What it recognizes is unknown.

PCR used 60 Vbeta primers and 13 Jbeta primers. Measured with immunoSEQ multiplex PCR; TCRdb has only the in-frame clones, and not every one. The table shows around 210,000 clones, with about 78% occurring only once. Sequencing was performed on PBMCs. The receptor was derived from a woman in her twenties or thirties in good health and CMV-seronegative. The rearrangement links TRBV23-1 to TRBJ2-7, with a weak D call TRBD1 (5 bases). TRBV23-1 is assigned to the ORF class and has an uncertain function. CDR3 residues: CASSQYDSNSTYEQYF. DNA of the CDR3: TGCGCCAGCAGTCAATATGACAGCAACTCAACCTACGAGCAGTACTTC.